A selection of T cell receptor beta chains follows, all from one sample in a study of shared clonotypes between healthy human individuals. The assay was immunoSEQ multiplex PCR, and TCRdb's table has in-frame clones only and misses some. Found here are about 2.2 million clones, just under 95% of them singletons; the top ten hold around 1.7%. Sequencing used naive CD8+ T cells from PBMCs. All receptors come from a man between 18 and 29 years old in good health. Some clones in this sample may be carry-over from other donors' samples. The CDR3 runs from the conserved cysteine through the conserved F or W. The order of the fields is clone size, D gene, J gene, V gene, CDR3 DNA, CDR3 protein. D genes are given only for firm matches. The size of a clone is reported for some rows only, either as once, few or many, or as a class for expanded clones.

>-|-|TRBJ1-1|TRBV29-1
TGCAGCGTTGATATCACCCTGGGCGACACTGAAGCTTTCTTT
CSVDITLGDTEAFF
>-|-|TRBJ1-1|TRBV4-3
TGCGCCAGCAGCCGGTCTGGACAGTCGAACACTGAAGCTTTCTTT
CASSRSGQSNTEAFF
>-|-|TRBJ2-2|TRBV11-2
TGTGCCAGCAGCTTACAGGGCCCCGGGGAGCTGTTTTTT
CASSLQGPGELFF
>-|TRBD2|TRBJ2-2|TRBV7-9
TGTGCCAGCAGCCAGCTAGGGACTAGCGGGGTGAACACCGGGGAGCTGTTTTTT
CASSQLGTSGVNTGELFF
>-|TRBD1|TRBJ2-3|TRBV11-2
TGTGCCAGCAGCCCAGGACAGGGGGTATGGACAGATACGCAGTATTTT
CASSPGQGVWTDTQYF
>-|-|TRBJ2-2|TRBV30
TGTGCCTGGAGCTTTAGAGTCAGCGCGTATCGAGTTCGAGGGGAGCTGTTTTTT
CAWSFRVSAYRVRGELFF
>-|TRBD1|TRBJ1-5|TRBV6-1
TGTGCCAGCAGCGAACCCAACAGGGGGCATCAGCCCCAGCATTTT
CASSEPNRGHQPQHF
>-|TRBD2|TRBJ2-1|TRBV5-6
TGTGCCAGCAGCTTGGGGCCGGGACTAGCGGGCTCTGAGCAGTTCTTC
CASSLGPGLAGSEQFF
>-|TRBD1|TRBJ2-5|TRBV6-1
TGTGCCAGCAGTGACCTTGGACAGGGGGCAGAGACCCAGTACTTC
CASSDLGQGAETQYF
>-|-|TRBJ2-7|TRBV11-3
TGTGCCAGCACCCTGGCCACCTCCCCAGGCGTGGGGTACGAGCAGTACTTC
CASTLATSPGVGYEQYF
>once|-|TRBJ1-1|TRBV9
TGTGCCAGCAGCGAGGGGGTGAACACTGAAGCTTTCTTT
CASSEGVNTEAFF
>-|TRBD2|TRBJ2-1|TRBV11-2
TGTGCCAGCAGCTTATTTCTCCATAGCGGGGGCAACAATGAGCAGTTCTTC
CASSLFLHSGGNNEQFF
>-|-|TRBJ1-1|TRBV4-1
TGCGCCAGCAGCCAAGTCCCAAATGACGTTTGGAGTAAGGCGTACACTGAAGCTTTCTTT
CASSQVPNDVWSKAYTEAFF
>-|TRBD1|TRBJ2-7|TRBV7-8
TGTGCCAGCAGCTTAGAGGTCGGGACAGGGTACTCCTACGAGCAGTACTTC
CASSLEVGTGYSYEQYF
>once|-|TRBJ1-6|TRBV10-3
TGTGCCATCAGTGAGAGTAATTCACCCCTCCACTTT
CAISESNSPLHF
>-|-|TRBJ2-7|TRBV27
TGTGCCAGCAGTCCGGGACTTCGTCCCTACGAGCAGTACTTC
CASSPGLRPYEQYF
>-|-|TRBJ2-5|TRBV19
TGTGCCAGTAGTCCCTGGGGTCGCTGGGAGACCCAGTACTTC
CASSPWGRWETQYF
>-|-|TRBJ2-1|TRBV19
TGTGCCAGTAGTATAAGGGACTTCACCAATGAGCAGTTCTTC
CASSIRDFTNEQFF
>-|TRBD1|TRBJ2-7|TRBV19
TGTGCCAGTAGTGTCCGGGACAGCTACGAGCAGTACTTC
CASSVRDSYEQYF
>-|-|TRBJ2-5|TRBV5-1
TGCGCCAGCAGCCGACCAAAGCTCGGAGAGACCCAGTACTTC
CASSRPKLGETQYF
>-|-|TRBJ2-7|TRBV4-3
TGCGCCAGCAGCCAAGAACCGGGACCCTACGAGCAGTACTTC
CASSQEPGPYEQYF
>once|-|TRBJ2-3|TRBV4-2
TGTGCCAGCACCCATCGGTCTAGCGAAAAGGATACGCAGTATTTT
CASTHRSSEKDTQYF
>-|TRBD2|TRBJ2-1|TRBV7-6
TGTGCCAGCAGCCGAGCGGGGGCAAGAGGCGATGAGCAGTTCTTC
CASSRAGARGDEQFF
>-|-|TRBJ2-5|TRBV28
TGTGCCAGCAGTTTGGGGCCCTGGGGACTGTACCAAGAGACCCAGTACTTC
CASSLGPWGLYQETQYF
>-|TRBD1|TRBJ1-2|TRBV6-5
TGTGCCAGCAGTTACGACCCCAGGGGGCCATATGGCTACACCTTC
CASSYDPRGPYGYTF
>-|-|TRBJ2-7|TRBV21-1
TGTGCCAGCAGCCCAAGGGGCGGGAGGTCCTACGAGCAGTACTTC
CASSPRGGRSYEQYF
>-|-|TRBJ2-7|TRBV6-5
TGTGCCAGCAGTCCGGGACAAAGCTCCTACGAGCAGTACTTC
CASSPGQSSYEQYF
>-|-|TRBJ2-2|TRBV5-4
TGTGCCAGCAGCTTGGTTCCCCGGGACACCGGGGAGCTGTTTTTT
CASSLVPRDTGELFF
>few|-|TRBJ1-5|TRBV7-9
TGTGCCAGCAGCTCCGGGGGTACTCGTCAGCCCCAGCATTTT
CASSSGGTRQPQHF
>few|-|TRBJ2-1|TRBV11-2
TGTGCCAGCAGCCTAGCAGGAGGGCAGTTCTTC
CASSLAGGQFF
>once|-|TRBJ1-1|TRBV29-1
TGCAGCTTCGTTCTGGGGGGGCTAGCTGAAGCTTTCTTT
CSFVLGGLAEAFF
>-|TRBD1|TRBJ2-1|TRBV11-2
TGTGCCAGCAGCTCAGTGGGACAGGGTCATGAGCAGTTCTTC
CASSSVGQGHEQFF
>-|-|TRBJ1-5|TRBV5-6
TGTGCCAGCAGCTTGGGAGGGGGGACCCAGCCCCAGCATTTT
CASSLGGGTQPQHF
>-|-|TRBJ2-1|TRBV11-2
TGTGCCAGCAGCTCCGGGTACAATGAGCAGTTCTTC
CASSSGYNEQFF